This is a list of T cell receptor beta chains from one sample in a study of T-cell reconstitution after alpha-beta-depleted transplantation in children. TCRdb redid the calling of the PCR reads with MiXCR, one entry per CDR3 protein. Of approximately 99,000 distinct CDR3 sequences in the sample, 5% to 7% are singletons; the top ten hold approximately 25%. The sample here was PBMCs, mostly from graft donor cells, taken 360 days after TCRalphabeta/CD19-depleted stem cell transplant. The receptors shown here come from a male patient between 2 and 15 years old who had a stem cell transplant for acute lymphoblastic leukemia, so the T cells may come from the graft donor. CDR3s include the opening cysteine and the closing phenylalanine or tryptophan. D genes are given only for firm matches. Rows give clone size only sometimes, using once, few, many, or a class for an expanded clone.

v_call: TRBV10-3; d_call: TRBD1; clone_size: once; j_call: TRBJ1-2; cdr3_nt: TGTGCCACCAGTCCTCCCCCGGGACAGATAGGAGCTAACTATGGCTACACCTTC; cdr3_aa: CATSPPPGQIGANYGYTF
v_call: TRBV15; d_call: NA; clone_size: many; j_call: TRBJ2-1; cdr3_nt: TGTGCCACCAGCAGCTACAGGAGCTCCTACAATGAGCAGTTCTTC; cdr3_aa: CATSSYRSSYNEQFF
v_call: TRBV7-9; d_call: NA; clone_size: many; j_call: TRBJ1-1; cdr3_nt: TGTGCCAGCAGCTTCGAACTTTTGGAGGCTTTCTTT; cdr3_aa: CASSFELLEAFF
v_call: TRBV6-2/TRBV6-3; d_call: TRBD1; clone_size: NA; j_call: TRBJ2-4; cdr3_nt: TGTGCCAGCAGTTACCATCACAGGGGCCACAAAAACATTCAGTACTTC; cdr3_aa: CASSYHHRGHKNIQYF
v_call: TRBV4-1; d_call: NA; clone_size: few; j_call: TRBJ1-2; cdr3_nt: TGCGCCAGCAGCCAAGACCGAGTTCTCAATGGCTACACCTTC; cdr3_aa: CASSQDRVLNGYTF
v_call: TRBV9; d_call: NA; clone_size: many; j_call: TRBJ1-1; cdr3_nt: TGTGCCAGCAGCGAAGGGATGCGGGGGGCTGAAGCTTTCTTT; cdr3_aa: CASSEGMRGAEAFF
v_call: TRBV7-9; d_call: NA; clone_size: once; j_call: TRBJ2-7; cdr3_nt: TGTGCCAGCAGCTTCCCCACCTCCCGGGCCTACGAGCAGTACTTC; cdr3_aa: CASSFPTSRAYEQYF
v_call: TRBV6-5; d_call: NA; clone_size: many; j_call: TRBJ2-3; cdr3_nt: TGTGCCAGCAGTTACTCGGATAGCGGCACAGATACGCAGTATTTT; cdr3_aa: CASSYSDSGTDTQYF
v_call: TRBV9; d_call: TRBD1; clone_size: many; j_call: TRBJ1-1; cdr3_nt: TGTGCCAGCAGCGGACAGGGGTTCGACACTGAAGCTTTCTTT; cdr3_aa: CASSGQGFDTEAFF
v_call: TRBV6-6; d_call: NA; clone_size: many; j_call: TRBJ1-3; cdr3_nt: TGTGCCACTCTACGGCGGTCTGGAAACACCATATATTTT; cdr3_aa: CATLRRSGNTIYF
v_call: TRBV6-1; d_call: TRBD1; clone_size: NA; j_call: TRBJ1-4; cdr3_nt: TGTGCCAGCAGCGACCCGGGACAGGCTAATGAAAAACTGTTTTTT; cdr3_aa: CASSDPGQANEKLFF
v_call: TRBV6-2/TRBV6-3; d_call: NA; clone_size: many; j_call: TRBJ2-1; cdr3_nt: TGTGCCAGCACCGGTTCCTACAATGAGCAGTTCTTC; cdr3_aa: CASTGSYNEQFF
v_call: TRBV2; d_call: TRBD1; clone_size: few; j_call: TRBJ2-2; cdr3_nt: TGTGCCAGCAGCTCCGGGACAGGGTTCACCGGGGAGCTGTTTTTT; cdr3_aa: CASSSGTGFTGELFF
v_call: TRBV27; d_call: NA; clone_size: many; j_call: TRBJ1-2; cdr3_nt: TGTGCCAGCAGTTTTGGGAGGGCGCCTAACTATGGCTACACCTTC; cdr3_aa: CASSFGRAPNYGYTF
v_call: TRBV21-1; d_call: NA; clone_size: NA; j_call: TRBJ1-2; cdr3_nt: TGTGCCACCTTCTGTGGCTACACCTTC; cdr3_aa: CATFCGYTF
v_call: TRBV11-2; d_call: NA; clone_size: many; j_call: TRBJ1-1; cdr3_nt: TGTGCCAGCAGCTTATCACCCTCCAGGGATACTGAAGCTTTCTTT; cdr3_aa: CASSLSPSRDTEAFF
v_call: TRBV7-2; d_call: TRBD2; clone_size: many; j_call: TRBJ2-1; cdr3_nt: TGTGCCAGCAGCACACCTAGCGGTTGGTACAATGAGCAGTTCTTC; cdr3_aa: CASSTPSGWYNEQFF
v_call: TRBV9; d_call: NA; clone_size: many; j_call: TRBJ2-3; cdr3_nt: TGTGCCAGCAGCGTAGATATACGGATAGGAGATACGCAGTATTTT; cdr3_aa: CASSVDIRIGDTQYF
v_call: TRBV2; d_call: NA; clone_size: many; j_call: TRBJ2-5; cdr3_nt: TGTGCCAGCAATGGGGGGCTTGAGACCCAGTACTTC; cdr3_aa: CASNGGLETQYF
v_call: TRBV7-2; d_call: NA; clone_size: many; j_call: TRBJ2-1; cdr3_nt: TGTGCCAGCAGCTTAGAAGGCAGCATCTCCTACAATGAGCAGTTCTTC; cdr3_aa: CASSLEGSISYNEQFF
v_call: TRBV20-1; d_call: NA; clone_size: few; j_call: TRBJ1-2; cdr3_nt: TGCAGTGCTAGAGATTCAGACCCTGGCTACACCTTC; cdr3_aa: CSARDSDPGYTF
v_call: TRBV7-6; d_call: NA; clone_size: many; j_call: TRBJ1-1; cdr3_nt: TGTGCCAGCAGCTTGGCGGCCGACACTGAAGCTTTCTTT; cdr3_aa: CASSLAADTEAFF
v_call: TRBV27; d_call: NA; clone_size: many; j_call: TRBJ2-7; cdr3_nt: TGTGCCAGCAGTTTAAGAGCAGGGCGTGAGCAGTACTTC; cdr3_aa: CASSLRAGREQYF
v_call: TRBV4-3; d_call: TRBD2; clone_size: many; j_call: TRBJ2-1; cdr3_nt: TGCGCCAGCAGCCAAGATAGGATGGCTAGCGGGAGGGCCTTGTTCTTC; cdr3_aa: CASSQDRMASGRALFF
v_call: TRBV7-9; d_call: NA; clone_size: NA; j_call: TRBJ1-1; cdr3_nt: TGTGCCAGCAGCTCCCTAATGGGGGCGATGAACACTGAAGCTTTCTTT; cdr3_aa: CASSSLMGAMNTEAFF
v_call: TRBV6-5; d_call: NA; clone_size: NA; j_call: TRBJ2-1; cdr3_nt: TGTTCCAGCAGTTACTCGGCTGACAGCCTTTATTACTCCTACAATGAGCAGTTCTTC; cdr3_aa: CSSSYSADSLYYSYNEQFF
v_call: TRBV3-1; d_call: NA; clone_size: NA; j_call: TRBJ2-1; cdr3_nt: TGTGCCAGCAGCCAGAATGGGCTCCCCAATGAGCAGTTCTTC; cdr3_aa: CASSQNGLPNEQFF
v_call: TRBV6-2/TRBV6-3; d_call: NA; clone_size: NA; j_call: TRBJ2-1; cdr3_nt: TGTGCCAGCAGTTACTTATTTAGGGACTCGCAGTTCTTC; cdr3_aa: CASSYLFRDSQFF
v_call: TRBV9; d_call: TRBD2; clone_size: many; j_call: TRBJ2-1; cdr3_nt: TGTGCCAGCAGCGTAAGACTAGCGGAGGTACGGGGTGAGCAGTTCTTC; cdr3_aa: CASSVRLAEVRGEQFF
v_call: TRBV27; d_call: NA; clone_size: NA; j_call: TRBJ2-5; cdr3_nt: TGTGCCAGCAGTTCCCGACCGATCCAAGAGACCCAGTACTTC; cdr3_aa: CASSSRPIQETQYF
v_call: TRBV6-5; d_call: TRBD2; clone_size: NA; j_call: TRBJ2-3; cdr3_nt: TGTGCCAGCAGTTACGTGGGAGGGAGTGCAGATACGCAGTATTTT; cdr3_aa: CASSYVGGSADTQYF
v_call: TRBV2; d_call: NA; clone_size: many; j_call: TRBJ1-5; cdr3_nt: TGTGCCAGCGCCCCTTCGATAGGGTATCATCAGCCCCAGCATTTT; cdr3_aa: CASAPSIGYHQPQHF
v_call: TRBV20-1; d_call: NA; clone_size: many; j_call: TRBJ1-2; cdr3_nt: TGCAGTGCTAGGTCGGGGAGCTATGGCTACACCTTC; cdr3_aa: CSARSGSYGYTF
v_call: TRBV10-3; d_call: NA; clone_size: many; j_call: TRBJ2-7; cdr3_nt: TGTGCCATCAGTGAGTCGTCGGTCAGGAGCTCCTACGAGCAGTACTTC; cdr3_aa: CAISESSVRSSYEQYF
v_call: TRBV6-5; d_call: NA; clone_size: many; j_call: TRBJ2-1; cdr3_nt: TGTGCCAGCAGTTACTCGCCAGGGGCCTACAATGAGCAGTTCTTC; cdr3_aa: CASSYSPGAYNEQFF
v_call: TRBV12-3/TRBV12-4; d_call: NA; clone_size: NA; j_call: TRBJ1-5; cdr3_nt: TGTGCCAGCAGTCTTACGACAGATCCCATTAGCAATCAGCCCCAGCATTTT; cdr3_aa: CASSLTTDPISNQPQHF
v_call: TRBV10-3; d_call: NA; clone_size: few; j_call: TRBJ1-2; cdr3_nt: TGTGCCATTTGGGAGGGAGGCTACACCTTC; cdr3_aa: CAIWEGGYTF
v_call: TRBV7-9; d_call: NA; clone_size: many; j_call: TRBJ2-4; cdr3_nt: TGTGCCAGCAGCCCACGACTAGAACACATTCAGTACTTC; cdr3_aa: CASSPRLEHIQYF
v_call: TRBV5-1; d_call: TRBD2; clone_size: many; j_call: TRBJ2-2; cdr3_nt: TGCGCCAGCAGCGGAGGGACTAGGGGATCTAGCACCGGGGAGCTGTTTTTT; cdr3_aa: CASSGGTRGSSTGELFF
v_call: TRBV5-1; d_call: NA; clone_size: many; j_call: TRBJ2-7; cdr3_nt: TGCGCCAGCAGCTTTACGGAAGCCTACGAGCAGTACTTC; cdr3_aa: CASSFTEAYEQYF
v_call: TRBV7-2; d_call: TRBD1; clone_size: many; j_call: TRBJ1-1; cdr3_nt: TGTGCCAGCAGCTTAATGGGACAGGGAAGCGCTTTCTTT; cdr3_aa: CASSLMGQGSAFF
v_call: TRBV5-1; d_call: NA; clone_size: NA; j_call: TRBJ2-3; cdr3_nt: TGCGCCAGCAGCTCGGGACCCCGAGGAAATACGCAGTATTTT; cdr3_aa: CASSSGPRGNTQYF
v_call: TRBV6-5; d_call: TRBD2; clone_size: NA; j_call: TRBJ2-5; cdr3_nt: TGTGCCAGCAGTTTAGCGGGAGGGGTAGAGACCCAGTACTTC; cdr3_aa: CASSLAGGVETQYF
v_call: TRBV7-9; d_call: NA; clone_size: many; j_call: TRBJ1-1; cdr3_nt: TGTGCCAGCAGCTTAGTTCGGGGCAGCAGGGCTGAAGCTTTCTTT; cdr3_aa: CASSLVRGSRAEAFF
v_call: TRBV14; d_call: NA; clone_size: many; j_call: TRBJ1-1; cdr3_nt: TGTGCCAGCAGCGTCCTGAAGGGCCGCAGCCTGAACACTGAAGCTTTCTTT; cdr3_aa: CASSVLKGRSLNTEAFF
v_call: TRBV7-9; d_call: TRBD2; clone_size: many; j_call: TRBJ2-3; cdr3_nt: TGTGCCAGCAGCCGATTCACTAGCGGGAGAGCCACAGATACGCAGTATTTT; cdr3_aa: CASSRFTSGRATDTQYF
v_call: TRBV6-5; d_call: NA; clone_size: NA; j_call: TRBJ2-7; cdr3_nt: TGTGCCAGCACCTCTGGCAGGCCCTCCTACTACGAGCAGTACTTC; cdr3_aa: CASTSGRPSYYEQYF
v_call: TRBV7-2; d_call: NA; clone_size: many; j_call: TRBJ1-2; cdr3_nt: TGTGCCAGCAGCTTAGCCCGACAGAATCTCTATGGCTACACCTTC; cdr3_aa: CASSLARQNLYGYTF
v_call: TRBV7-2; d_call: NA; clone_size: NA; j_call: TRBJ2-6; cdr3_nt: TGTGCCAGCAGGGGGGGGCAGGGTGAACCTGGGGCCAACGTCCTGACTTTC; cdr3_aa: CASRGGQGEPGANVLTF
v_call: TRBV7-9; d_call: NA; clone_size: many; j_call: TRBJ2-1; cdr3_nt: TGTGCCAGCAGCTTAGAACGGGCAAGGGATGAGCAGTTCTTC; cdr3_aa: CASSLERARDEQFF
v_call: TRBV4-3; d_call: NA; clone_size: NA; j_call: TRBJ1-5; cdr3_nt: TGCGCCAGCAGCAGGGAAAGGTATAGCAATCAGCCCCAGCATTTT; cdr3_aa: CASSRERYSNQPQHF
v_call: TRBV6-1; d_call: NA; clone_size: few; j_call: TRBJ2-3; cdr3_nt: TGTGCCAGCAGTAAAATTTGGGACATTGGAGATACGCAGTATTTT; cdr3_aa: CASSKIWDIGDTQYF
v_call: TRBV11-2; d_call: NA; clone_size: many; j_call: TRBJ2-5; cdr3_nt: TGTGCCAGCAGCTCAGGGTTGGAGACCCAGTACTTC; cdr3_aa: CASSSGLETQYF